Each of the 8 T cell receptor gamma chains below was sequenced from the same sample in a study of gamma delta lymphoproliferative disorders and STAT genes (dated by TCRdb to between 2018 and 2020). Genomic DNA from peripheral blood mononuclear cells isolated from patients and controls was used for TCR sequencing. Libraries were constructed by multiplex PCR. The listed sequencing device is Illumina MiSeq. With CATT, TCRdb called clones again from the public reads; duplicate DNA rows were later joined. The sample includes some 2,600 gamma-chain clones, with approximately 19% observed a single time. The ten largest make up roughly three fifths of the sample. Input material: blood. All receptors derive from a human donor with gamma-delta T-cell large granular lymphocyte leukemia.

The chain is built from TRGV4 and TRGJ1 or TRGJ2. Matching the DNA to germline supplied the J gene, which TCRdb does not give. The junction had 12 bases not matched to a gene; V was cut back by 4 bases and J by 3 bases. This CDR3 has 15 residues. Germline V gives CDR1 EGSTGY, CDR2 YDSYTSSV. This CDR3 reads CATWDSKGGYYKKLF. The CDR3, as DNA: TGTGCCACCTGGGACTCTAAGGGGGGTTATTATAAGAAACTCTTT.

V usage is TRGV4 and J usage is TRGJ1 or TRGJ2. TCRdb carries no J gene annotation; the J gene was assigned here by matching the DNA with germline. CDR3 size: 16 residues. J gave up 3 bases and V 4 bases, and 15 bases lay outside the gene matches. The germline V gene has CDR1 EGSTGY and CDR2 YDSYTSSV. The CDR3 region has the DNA TGTGCCACCTGGGACGGGCAAGGGGGGGCTTATTATAAGAAACTCTTT. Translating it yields CATWDGQGGAYYKKLF.

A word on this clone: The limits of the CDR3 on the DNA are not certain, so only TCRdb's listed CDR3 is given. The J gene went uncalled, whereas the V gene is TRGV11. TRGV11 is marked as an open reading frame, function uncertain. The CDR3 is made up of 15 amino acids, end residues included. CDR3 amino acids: CTTVPAGFPANKKLF.

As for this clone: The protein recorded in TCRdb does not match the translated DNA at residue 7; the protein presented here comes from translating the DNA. The CDR3 loop reads CATWDGSNYKKLF. The CDR3, as DNA: TGTGCCACCTGGGACGGGTCGAATTATAAGAAACTCTTT. The chain has TRGV2 and TRGJ1 or TRGJ2. Since TCRdb gives no J gene, matching the DNA to germline was used here to assign it. From germline, CDR1 is EGSNGY and CDR2 YDSYNSKV. The V segment lost 0 bases and the J segment 5 bases; nucleotides outside the gene matches: 4. The CDR3 is 13 residues long.

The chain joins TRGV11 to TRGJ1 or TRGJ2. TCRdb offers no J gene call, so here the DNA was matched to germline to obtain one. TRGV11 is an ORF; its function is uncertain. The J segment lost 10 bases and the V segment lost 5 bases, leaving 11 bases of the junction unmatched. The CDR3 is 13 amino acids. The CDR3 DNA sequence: TGTGCCTGCTGGATTAAACCCCCACGAAAGAAACTCTTT. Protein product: CACWIKPPRKKLF.

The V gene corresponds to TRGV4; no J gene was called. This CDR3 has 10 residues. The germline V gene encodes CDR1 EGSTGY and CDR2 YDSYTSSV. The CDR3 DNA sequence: TGTGCCACCTGGGACGGGCTGGTGCTCTTT. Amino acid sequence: CATWDGLVLF.

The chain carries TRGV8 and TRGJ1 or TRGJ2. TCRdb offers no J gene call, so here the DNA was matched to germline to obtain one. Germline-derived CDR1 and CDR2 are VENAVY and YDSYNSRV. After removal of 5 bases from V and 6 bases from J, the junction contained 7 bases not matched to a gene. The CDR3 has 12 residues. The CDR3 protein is CATWAPCYKKLF. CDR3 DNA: TGTGCCACCTGGGCCCCGTGTTATAAGAAACTCTTT.

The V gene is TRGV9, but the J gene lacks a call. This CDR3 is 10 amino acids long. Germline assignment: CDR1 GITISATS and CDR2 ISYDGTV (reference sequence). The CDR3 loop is CALWEVFNLF. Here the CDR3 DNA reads TGTGCCTTGTGGGAGGTGTTTAATCTCTTT.